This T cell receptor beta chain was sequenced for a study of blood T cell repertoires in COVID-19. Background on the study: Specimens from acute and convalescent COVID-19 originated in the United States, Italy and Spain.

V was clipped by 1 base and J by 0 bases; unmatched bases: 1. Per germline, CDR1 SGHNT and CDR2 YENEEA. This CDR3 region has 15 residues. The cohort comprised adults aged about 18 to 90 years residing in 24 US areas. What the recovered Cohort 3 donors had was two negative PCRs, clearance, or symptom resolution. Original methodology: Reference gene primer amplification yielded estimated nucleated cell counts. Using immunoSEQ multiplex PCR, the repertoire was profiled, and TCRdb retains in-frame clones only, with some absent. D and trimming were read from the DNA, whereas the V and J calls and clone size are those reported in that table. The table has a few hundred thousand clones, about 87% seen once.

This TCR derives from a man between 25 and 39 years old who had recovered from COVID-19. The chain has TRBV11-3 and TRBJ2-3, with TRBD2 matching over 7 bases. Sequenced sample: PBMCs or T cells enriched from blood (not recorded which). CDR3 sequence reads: CASSLAGGSTDTQYF. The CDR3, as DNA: TGTGCCAGCAGCTTAGCCGGGGGGAGCACAGATACGCAGTATTTT.